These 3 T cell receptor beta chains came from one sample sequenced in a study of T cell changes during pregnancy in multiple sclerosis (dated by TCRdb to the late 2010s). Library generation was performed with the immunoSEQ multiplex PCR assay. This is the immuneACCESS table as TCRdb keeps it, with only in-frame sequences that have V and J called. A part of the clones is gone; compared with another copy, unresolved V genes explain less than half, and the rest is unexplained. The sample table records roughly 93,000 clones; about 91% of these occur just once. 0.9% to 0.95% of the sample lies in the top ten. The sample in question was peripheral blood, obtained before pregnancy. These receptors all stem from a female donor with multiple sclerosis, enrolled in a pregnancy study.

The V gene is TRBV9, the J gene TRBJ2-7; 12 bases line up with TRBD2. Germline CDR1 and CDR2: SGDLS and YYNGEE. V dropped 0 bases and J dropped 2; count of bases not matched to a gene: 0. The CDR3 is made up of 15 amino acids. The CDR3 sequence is CASSVGTSGAYEQYF. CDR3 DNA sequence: TGTGCCAGCAGCGTAGGGACTAGCGGGGCCTACGAGCAGTACTTC.

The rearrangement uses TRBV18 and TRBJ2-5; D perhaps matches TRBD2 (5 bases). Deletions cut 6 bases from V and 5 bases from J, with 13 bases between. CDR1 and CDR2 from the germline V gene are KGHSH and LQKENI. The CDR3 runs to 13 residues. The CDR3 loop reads CASSSEGLETQYF. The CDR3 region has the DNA TGTGCCAGCTCTTCCGAGGGCCTTGAGACCCAGTACTTC.

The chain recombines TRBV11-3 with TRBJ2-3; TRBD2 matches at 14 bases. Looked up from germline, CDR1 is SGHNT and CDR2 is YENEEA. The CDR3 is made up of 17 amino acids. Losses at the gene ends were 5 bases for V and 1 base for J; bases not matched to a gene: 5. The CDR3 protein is CASSIGLAGGRTDTQYF. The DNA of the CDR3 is TGTGCCAGCAGCATTGGACTAGCGGGGGGTCGCACAGATACGCAGTATTTT.